The rows below give T cell receptor beta chains drawn from one sample of a study of spatial heterogeneity in lung cancer. A single record per CDR3 protein comes from TCRdb applying MiXCR to the 5' RACE reads. Of 3,000 or so distinct CDR3 sequences detected, under 15% appear once; the ten largest clones hold approximately 24%. The material was lung tumor tissue, obtained at surgery. The source is a male donor with early-stage non-small cell lung cancer. CDR3s include the opening cysteine and the closing phenylalanine or tryptophan. Fields, in order: V gene, clone size, D gene, J gene, CDR3 length, CDR3 protein, CDR3 DNA. The D gene is left open where the match is weak. Clone size is given for some rows only: seen once, a few or many times, or a class if the clone is expanded.

>TRBV29-1|many|-|TRBJ2-5|13
CITNGGSGETQYF
TGCATCACGAACGGGGGTTCAGGAGAGACCCAGTACTTC
>TRBV6-4|-|TRBD2|TRBJ2-7|15
CASSVLAGENYEQYF
TGTGCCAGCAGTGTGCTAGCGGGGGAAAACTACGAGCAGTACTTC
>TRBV7-8|few|-|TRBJ2-1|13
CASSLAGFNEQFF
TGTGCCAGCAGCTTAGCAGGGTTCAATGAGCAGTTCTTC
>TRBV15|large|-|TRBJ2-3|15
CATSREFQGTDTQYF
TGTGCCACCAGCAGAGAATTTCAGGGTACAGATACGCAGTATTTT
>TRBV7-8|medium-sized|-|TRBJ2-5|16
CASSLVYGWGEETQYF
TGTGCCAGCAGCTTAGTATACGGCTGGGGGGAAGAGACCCAGTACTTC
>TRBV19|medium-sized|-|TRBJ2-5|14
CASSYRDNQETQYF
TGTGCCAGTTCTTACCGGGACAACCAAGAGACCCAGTACTTC
>TRBV12-3/TRBV12-4|medium-sized|-|TRBJ2-3|15
CASRLRGSWTDTQYF
TGTGCCAGCAGGCTTAGGGGCTCCTGGACAGATACGCAGTATTTT
>TRBV6-2/TRBV6-3|medium-sized|-|TRBJ2-3|13
CASSPPWQDTQYF
TGTGCCAGCAGCCCGCCGTGGCAAGATACGCAGTATTTT
>TRBV7-2|-|-|TRBJ1-1|15
CASSLAGGMDTEAFF
TGTGCCAGCAGCTTAGCAGGAGGGATGGACACTGAAGCTTTCTTT
>TRBV5-1|many|TRBD2|TRBJ2-3|17
CASSHTLAGGPSDTQYF
TGCGCCAGCAGCCATACACTAGCGGGGGGGCCCTCAGATACGCAGTATTTT
>TRBV7-2|-|-|TRBJ2-4|14
CASSSSVEGNIQYF
TGTGCCAGCAGCTCGTCGGTGGAGGGGAACATTCAGTACTTC
>TRBV28|medium-sized|TRBD1|TRBJ2-7|15
CASSLWGTGGHEQYF
TGTGCCAGCAGTTTATGGGGGACAGGGGGCCACGAGCAGTACTTC
>TRBV6-2/TRBV6-3|medium-sized|-|TRBJ2-4|14
CASSSRVAKNIQYF
TGTGCCAGCAGTTCCAGGGTGGCCAAAAACATTCAGTACTTC
>TRBV5-4|medium-sized|-|TRBJ1-2|13
CASSLPTDYGYTF
TGTGCCAGCAGCTTACCGACAGACTATGGCTACACCTTC
>TRBV23-1|medium-sized|-|TRBJ1-4|15
CASSQGGRIREKLFF
TGCGCCAGCAGTCAAGGGGGCAGAATCCGTGAAAAACTGTTTTTT
>TRBV10-3|-|TRBD1|TRBJ2-7|16
CAISESEGQGYYEQYF
TGTGCCATCAGTGAGTCCGAGGGACAGGGTTACTACGAGCAGTACTTC
>TRBV20-1|medium-sized|TRBD1|TRBJ2-2|14
CSASGDRNTGELFF
TGCAGTGCTAGTGGGGACAGGAACACCGGGGAGCTGTTTTTT
>TRBV21-1|many|-|TRBJ2-1|12
CASTGPYNEQFF
TGTGCCAGCACCGGACCGTACAATGAGCAGTTCTTC
>TRBV6-6|-|-|TRBJ1-5|12
CASSSGHQPQHF
TGTGCCAGCAGTTCCGGTCATCAGCCCCAGCATTTT
>TRBV6-5|medium-sized|TRBD1|TRBJ2-5|15
CASSYGRGLHETQYF
TGTGCCAGCAGTTACGGCAGGGGGCTACATGAGACCCAGTACTTC
>TRBV7-9|once|TRBD2|TRBJ2-2|15
CASIVAGLNTGELFF
TGTGCCAGCATTGTAGCGGGACTGAACACCGGGGAGCTGTTTTTT
>TRBV12-3/TRBV12-4|large|-|TRBJ2-3|12
CASSFTVDTQYF
TGTGCCAGCAGTTTTACCGTAGATACGCAGTATTTT
>TRBV6-2/TRBV6-3|many|-|TRBJ1-1|14
CASSYSMAPPEAFF
TGTGCCAGCAGTTACTCGATGGCTCCTCCTGAAGCTTTCTTT
>TRBV4-2|-|TRBD1|TRBJ1-4|15
CASSSGQAINEKLFF
TGTGCCAGCAGCTCAGGACAGGCGATTAATGAAAAACTGTTTTTT
>TRBV20-1|many|-|TRBJ2-1|15
CSARAVGLTYNEQFF
TGCAGTGCTAGAGCTGTGGGACTCACGTACAATGAGCAGTTCTTC
>TRBV18|few|TRBD2|TRBJ2-7|16
CASSPHLGTINSEQYF
TGTGCCAGCTCGCCCCACCTCGGGACTATCAATAGCGAGCAGTACTTC
>TRBV7-2|medium-sized|-|TRBJ2-3|12
CANSYSADTQYF
TGTGCCAACAGCTATAGCGCAGATACGCAGTATTTT
>TRBV10-3|medium-sized|TRBD2|TRBJ2-3|12
CATGGATDTQYF
TGTGCCACCGGGGGGGCCACAGATACGCAGTATTTT
>TRBV7-2|many|-|TRBJ2-1|14
CASSLVVSHGEQFF
TGTGCCAGCAGCTTAGTGGTGAGCCACGGTGAGCAGTTCTTC
>TRBV12-5|once|-|TRBJ2-3|16
CASGLVRGIGADTQYF
TGTGCTAGTGGTTTGGTCCGCGGGATTGGCGCAGATACGCAGTATTTT
>TRBV28|medium-sized|-|TRBJ2-7|13
CASSPIVGIEQYF
TGTGCCAGCAGCCCCATCGTCGGGATCGAGCAGTACTTC
>TRBV29-1|medium-sized|TRBD2|TRBJ2-3|14
CSVEGTSGSGTQYF
TGCAGCGTGGAGGGGACTAGCGGTTCGGGTACGCAGTATTTT
>TRBV7-9|medium-sized|-|TRBJ1-1|12
CASSLIDTEAFF
TGTGCCAGCAGCTTAATCGATACTGAAGCTTTCTTT
>TRBV7-9|medium-sized|-|TRBJ2-3|15
CASSLSSGTTDTQYF
TGTGCCAGCAGCTTAAGTTCCGGGACCACAGATACGCAGTATTTT
>TRBV5-1|medium-sized|-|TRBJ2-5|12
CASSLTRETQYF
TGCGCCAGCAGTTTGACAAGAGAGACCCAGTACTTC
>TRBV4-1|-|-|TRBJ1-4|15
CASSPDVGRSEKLFF
TGCGCCAGCAGCCCCGACGTCGGGAGATCGGAAAAACTGTTTTTT
>TRBV28|many|-|TRBJ1-1|15
CASSAPTRPNTEAFF
TGTGCCAGCAGTGCCCCGACAAGGCCGAACACTGAAGCTTTCTTT
>TRBV12-3/TRBV12-4|-|TRBD1|TRBJ2-7|14
CASSVDRGLNEQYF
TGTGCCAGCAGTGTCGACAGGGGGCTAAACGAGCAGTACTTC
>TRBV6-6|many|-|TRBJ1-2|17
CASGETEETGLLYGYTF
TGTGCCAGCGGGGAAACGGAGGAAACAGGGCTCCTTTATGGCTACACCTTC
>TRBV29-1|medium-sized|-|TRBJ2-3|13
CSVEGGEQDTQYF
TGCAGCGTTGAAGGCGGAGAGCAAGATACGCAGTATTTT
>TRBV7-6|medium-sized|-|TRBJ2-5|16
CASSLRVRPGEETQYF
TGTGCCAGCAGCTTAAGGGTGCGTCCGGGCGAAGAGACCCAGTACTTC
>TRBV7-8|-|TRBD1|TRBJ2-5|10
CGTGSETQYF
TGTGGGACAGGGTCAGAGACCCAGTACTTC
>TRBV6-2/TRBV6-3|-|-|TRBJ1-1|13
CASNSQDRPEAFF
TGTGCCAGCAATAGTCAGGACCGTCCTGAAGCTTTCTTT
>TRBV13|-|-|TRBJ2-3|16
CASSWLGVGPPDTQYF
TGTGCCAGCAGCTGGCTTGGCGTCGGTCCCCCAGATACGCAGTATTTT
>TRBV5-6|-|-|TRBJ1-5|17
CASSLRWSGGQGQPQHF
TGTGCCAGCAGCTTGAGGTGGAGCGGGGGCCAGGGTCAGCCCCAGCATTTT
>TRBV4-3|-|-|TRBJ1-2|13
CASSVRQERGYTF
TGCGCCAGCAGCGTCAGGCAGGAGCGTGGCTACACCTTC
>TRBV4-1|medium-sized|-|TRBJ1-5|13
CASSQGGNQPQHF
TGCGCCAGCAGCCAAGGTGGCAATCAGCCCCAGCATTTT
>TRBV6-1|-|-|TRBJ2-7|15
CASSEEGGKPYEQYF
TGTGCCAGCAGTGAAGAAGGCGGGAAACCCTACGAGCAGTACTTC
>TRBV3-1|medium-sized|-|TRBJ2-7|13
CASSTRSSYEQYF
TGTGCCAGCAGCACCCGGAGCTCCTACGAGCAGTACTTC
>TRBV5-1|many|-|TRBJ2-7|13
CASSLVPAYEQYF
TGCGCCAGCAGCTTGGTTCCGGCCTACGAGCAGTACTTC
>TRBV11-2|medium-sized|TRBD1|TRBJ2-3|17
CASSLSPGQGGTDTQYF
TGTGCCAGCAGCTTAAGCCCGGGACAGGGGGGCACAGATACGCAGTATTTT
>TRBV12-3/TRBV12-4|-|TRBD2|TRBJ2-2|15
CASSPQRGWDGELFF
TGTGCCAGCAGTCCGCAGCGGGGGTGGGACGGGGAGCTGTTTTTT
>TRBV28|-|-|TRBJ1-6|12
CASRRVFSPLHF
TGTGCCAGCAGGAGAGTGTTTTCACCCCTCCACTTT
>TRBV5-6|medium-sized|TRBD1|TRBJ2-7|15
CASREGGSPPLEQYF
TGTGCCAGCAGGGAAGGGGGCAGTCCGCCATTGGAGCAGTACTTC
>TRBV6-5|medium-sized|-|TRBJ2-7|15
CASSRTGTKLAEQYF
TGTGCCAGCAGTAGGACCGGGACAAAGCTTGCCGAGCAGTACTTC
>TRBV29-1|many|-|TRBJ2-5|11
CSVEDPETQYF
TGCAGCGTTGAAGACCCGGAGACCCAGTACTTC
>TRBV7-2|-|TRBD2|TRBJ2-4|14
CASSNSGRKNIQYF
TGTGCCAGCAGCAATAGCGGGAGGAAAAACATTCAGTACTTC
>TRBV20-1|medium-sized|TRBD2|TRBJ2-3|12
CSASGRRDTQYF
TGCAGTGCTAGCGGGAGGAGGGATACGCAGTATTTT
>TRBV6-2/TRBV6-3|medium-sized|TRBD1|TRBJ2-1|15
CASSNRDRGSNEQFF
TGTGCCAGCAGTAACCGGGACAGAGGTTCCAATGAGCAGTTCTTC